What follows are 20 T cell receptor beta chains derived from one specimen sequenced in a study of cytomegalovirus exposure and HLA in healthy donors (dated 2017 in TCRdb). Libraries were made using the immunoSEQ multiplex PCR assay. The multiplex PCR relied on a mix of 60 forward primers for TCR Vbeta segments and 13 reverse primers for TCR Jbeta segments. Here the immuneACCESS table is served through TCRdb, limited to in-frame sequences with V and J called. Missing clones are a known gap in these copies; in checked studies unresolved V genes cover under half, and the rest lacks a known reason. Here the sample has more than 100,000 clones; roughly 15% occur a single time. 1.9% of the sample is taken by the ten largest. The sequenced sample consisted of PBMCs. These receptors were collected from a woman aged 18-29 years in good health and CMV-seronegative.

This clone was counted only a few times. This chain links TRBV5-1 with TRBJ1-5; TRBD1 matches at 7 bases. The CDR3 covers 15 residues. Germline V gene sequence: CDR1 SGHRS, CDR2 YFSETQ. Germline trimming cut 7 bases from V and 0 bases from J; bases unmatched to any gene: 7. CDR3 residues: CASLKQGPSNQPQHF. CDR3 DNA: TGCGCCAGCTTAAAACAGGGGCCTAGCAATCAGCCCCAGCATTTT.

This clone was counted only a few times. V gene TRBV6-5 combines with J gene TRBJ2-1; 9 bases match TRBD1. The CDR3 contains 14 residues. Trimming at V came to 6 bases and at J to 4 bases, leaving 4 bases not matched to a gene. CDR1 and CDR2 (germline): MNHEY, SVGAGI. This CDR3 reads CASRGQGNYNEQFF. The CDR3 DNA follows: TGTGCCAGCAGGGGACAGGGTAATTACAATGAGCAGTTCTTC.

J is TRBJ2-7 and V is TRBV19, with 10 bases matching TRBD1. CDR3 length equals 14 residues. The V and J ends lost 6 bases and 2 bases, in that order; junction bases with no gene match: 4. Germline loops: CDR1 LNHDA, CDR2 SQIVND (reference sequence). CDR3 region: CASSPGQGPYEQYF. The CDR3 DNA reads TGTGCCAGTAGCCCGGGACAGGGGCCCTACGAGCAGTACTTC.

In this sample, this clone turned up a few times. In DNA, the CDR3 is TGTGCCAGCAGCCCCCGGGACTACAGTACAGATACGCAGTATTTT. Translating gives CASSPRDYSTDTQYF. V usage is TRBV5-4 and J usage is TRBJ2-3, with TRBD2 matching over 7 bases. After removal of 4 bases from V and 3 bases from J, the junction contained 8 bases not matched to a gene. Looked up from germline, CDR1 is SGHNT and CDR2 is YYREEE (reference sequence). The length of the CDR3 is 15 residues.

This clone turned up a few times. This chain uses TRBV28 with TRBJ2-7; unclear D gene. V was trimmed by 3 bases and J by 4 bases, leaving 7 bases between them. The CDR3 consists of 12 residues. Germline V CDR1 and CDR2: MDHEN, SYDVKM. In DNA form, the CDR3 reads TGTGCCAGCAGTTTCCTATCATACGAGCAGTACTTC. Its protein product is CASSFLSYEQYF.

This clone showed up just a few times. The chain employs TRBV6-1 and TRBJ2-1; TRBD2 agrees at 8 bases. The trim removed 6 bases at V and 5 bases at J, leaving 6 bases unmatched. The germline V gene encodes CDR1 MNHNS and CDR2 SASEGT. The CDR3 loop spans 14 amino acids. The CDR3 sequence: CASSKRGPNNEQFF. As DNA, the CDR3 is TGTGCCAGCAGCAAGCGGGGGCCAAACAATGAGCAGTTCTTC.

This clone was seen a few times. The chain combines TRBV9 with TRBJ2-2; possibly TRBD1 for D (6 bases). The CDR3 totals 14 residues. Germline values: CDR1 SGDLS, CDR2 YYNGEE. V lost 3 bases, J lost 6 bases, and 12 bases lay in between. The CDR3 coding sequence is TGTGCCAGCAGCGACACAGGGAATCCCGGGGAGCTGTTTTTT. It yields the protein CASSDTGNPGELFF.

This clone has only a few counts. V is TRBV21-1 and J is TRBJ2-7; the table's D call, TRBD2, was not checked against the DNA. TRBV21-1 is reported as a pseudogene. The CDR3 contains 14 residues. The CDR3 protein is CASSPGLAGGEQYF. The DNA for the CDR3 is TGTGCCAGCAGCCCGGGGCTAGCGGGAGGCGAGCAGTACTTC.

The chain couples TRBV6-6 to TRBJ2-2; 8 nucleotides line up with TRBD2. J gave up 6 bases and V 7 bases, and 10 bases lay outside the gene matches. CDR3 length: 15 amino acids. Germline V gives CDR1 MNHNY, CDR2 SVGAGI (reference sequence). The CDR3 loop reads CASTTGREVAGELFF. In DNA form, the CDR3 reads TGTGCCAGCACTACGGGGCGGGAGGTGGCCGGGGAGCTGTTTTTT.

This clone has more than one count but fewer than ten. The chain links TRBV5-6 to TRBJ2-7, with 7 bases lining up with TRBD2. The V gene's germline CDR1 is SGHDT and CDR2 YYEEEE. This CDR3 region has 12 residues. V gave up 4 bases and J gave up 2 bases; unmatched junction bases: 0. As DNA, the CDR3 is TGTGCCAGCAGCCGGGAGGCCTACGAGCAGTACTTC. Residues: CASSREAYEQYF.

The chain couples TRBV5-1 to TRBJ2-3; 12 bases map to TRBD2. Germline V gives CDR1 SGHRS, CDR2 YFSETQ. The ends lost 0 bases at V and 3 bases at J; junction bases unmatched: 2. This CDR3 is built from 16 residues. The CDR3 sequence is CASSLALAGGTDTQYF. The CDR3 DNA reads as TGCGCCAGCAGCTTGGCGCTAGCGGGAGGGACAGATACGCAGTATTTT. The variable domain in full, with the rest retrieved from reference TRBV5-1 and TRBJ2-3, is KAGVTQTPRYLIKTRGQQVTLSCSPISGHRSVSWYQQTPGQGLQFLFEYFSETQRNKGNFPGRFSGRQFSNSRSEMNVSTLELGDSALYLCASSLALAGGTDTQYFGPGTRLTVL.

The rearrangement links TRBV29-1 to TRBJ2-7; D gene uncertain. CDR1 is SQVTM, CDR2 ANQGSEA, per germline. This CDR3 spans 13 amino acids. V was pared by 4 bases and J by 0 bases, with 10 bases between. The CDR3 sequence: CSVVPAGSYEQYF. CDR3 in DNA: TGCAGCGTTGTGCCCGCCGGCTCCTACGAGCAGTACTTC.

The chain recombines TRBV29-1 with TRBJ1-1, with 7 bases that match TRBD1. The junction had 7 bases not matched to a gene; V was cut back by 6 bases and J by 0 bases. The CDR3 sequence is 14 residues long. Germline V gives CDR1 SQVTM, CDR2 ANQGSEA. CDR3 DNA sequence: TGCAGCGTCAGTGGGGACAGAATGAACACTGAAGCTTTCTTT. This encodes CSVSGDRMNTEAFF. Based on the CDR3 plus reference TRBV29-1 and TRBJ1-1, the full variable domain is SAVISQKPSRDICQRGTSLTIQCQVDSQVTMMFWYRQQPGQSLTLIATANQGSEATYESGFVIDKFPISRPNLTFSTLTVSNMSPEDSSIYLCSVSGDRMNTEAFFGQGTRLTVV.

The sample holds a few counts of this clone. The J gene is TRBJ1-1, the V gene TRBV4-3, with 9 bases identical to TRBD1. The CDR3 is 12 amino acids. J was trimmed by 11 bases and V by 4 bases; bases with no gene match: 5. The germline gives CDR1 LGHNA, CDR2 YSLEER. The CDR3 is CASSRDREFAFF. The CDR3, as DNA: TGCGCCAGCAGCCGGGACAGGGAGTTTGCTTTCTTT.

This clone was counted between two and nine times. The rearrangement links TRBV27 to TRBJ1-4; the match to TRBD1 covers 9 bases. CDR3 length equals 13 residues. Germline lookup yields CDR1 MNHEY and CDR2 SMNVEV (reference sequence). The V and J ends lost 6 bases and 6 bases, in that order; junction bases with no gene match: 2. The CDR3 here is CASSRTGDEKLFF. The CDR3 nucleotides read TGTGCCAGCAGCCGGACAGGGGATGAAAAACTGTTTTTT.

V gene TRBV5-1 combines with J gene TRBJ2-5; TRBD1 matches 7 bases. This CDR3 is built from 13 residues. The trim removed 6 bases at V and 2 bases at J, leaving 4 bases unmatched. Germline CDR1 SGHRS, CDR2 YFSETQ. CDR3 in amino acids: CASTWDRQETQYF. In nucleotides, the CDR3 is TGCGCCAGCACCTGGGACAGACAAGAGACCCAGTACTTC.

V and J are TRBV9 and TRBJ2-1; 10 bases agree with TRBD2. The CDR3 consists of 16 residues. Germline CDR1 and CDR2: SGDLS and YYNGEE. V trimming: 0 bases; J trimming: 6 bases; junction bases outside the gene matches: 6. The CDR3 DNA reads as TGTGCCAGCAGCGTAGACAGACTAGCGGGTATCAATGAGCAGTTCTTC. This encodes CASSVDRLAGINEQFF. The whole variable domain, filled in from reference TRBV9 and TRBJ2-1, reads DSGVTQTPKHLITATGQRVTLRCSPRSGDLSVYWYQQSLDQGLQFLIQYYNGEERAKGNILERFSAQQFPDLHSELNLSSLELGDSALYFCASSVDRLAGINEQFFGPGTRLTVL.

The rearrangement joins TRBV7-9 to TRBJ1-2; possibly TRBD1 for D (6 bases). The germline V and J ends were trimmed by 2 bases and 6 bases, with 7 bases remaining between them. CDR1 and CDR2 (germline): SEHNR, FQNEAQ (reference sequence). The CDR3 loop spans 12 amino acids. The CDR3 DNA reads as TGTGCCAGCAGCTTAACAGGGAATGGCTACACCTTC. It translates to CASSLTGNGYTF.

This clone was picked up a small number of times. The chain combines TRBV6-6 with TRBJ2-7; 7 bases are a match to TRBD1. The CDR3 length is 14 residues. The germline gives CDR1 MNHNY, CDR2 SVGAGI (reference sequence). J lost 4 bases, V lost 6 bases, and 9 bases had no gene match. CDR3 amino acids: CASSSARGSYEQYF. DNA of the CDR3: TGTGCCAGCAGCTCTGCCAGGGGGTCGTACGAGCAGTACTTC.

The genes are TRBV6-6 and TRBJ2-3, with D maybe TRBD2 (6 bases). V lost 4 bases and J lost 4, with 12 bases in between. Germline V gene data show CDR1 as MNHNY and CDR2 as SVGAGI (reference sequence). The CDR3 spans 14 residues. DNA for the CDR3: TGTGCCAGCAGTTCGGTGTCTAGCGCAGATACGCAGTATTTT. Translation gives CASSSVSSADTQYF.